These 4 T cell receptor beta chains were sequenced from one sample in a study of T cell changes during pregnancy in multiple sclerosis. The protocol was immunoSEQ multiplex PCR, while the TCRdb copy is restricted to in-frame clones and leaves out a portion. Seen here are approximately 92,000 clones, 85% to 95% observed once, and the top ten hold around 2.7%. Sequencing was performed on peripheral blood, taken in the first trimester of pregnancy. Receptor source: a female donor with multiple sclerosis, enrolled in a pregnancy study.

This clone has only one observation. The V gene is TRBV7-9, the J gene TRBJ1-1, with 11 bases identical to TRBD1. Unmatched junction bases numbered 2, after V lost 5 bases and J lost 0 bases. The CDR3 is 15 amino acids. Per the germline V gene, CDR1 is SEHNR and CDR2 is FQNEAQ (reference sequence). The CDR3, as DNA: TGTGCCAGCAGCCCGGGACAGGGGGTGAACACTGAAGCTTTCTTT. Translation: CASSPGQGVNTEAFF.

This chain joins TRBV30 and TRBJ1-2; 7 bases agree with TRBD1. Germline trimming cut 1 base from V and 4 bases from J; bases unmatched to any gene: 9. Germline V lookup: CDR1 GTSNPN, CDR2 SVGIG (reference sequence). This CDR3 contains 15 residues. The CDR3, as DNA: TGTGCCTGGAGTGAAGACAGGGTCGGCGGCTATGGCTACACCTTC. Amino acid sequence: CAWSEDRVGGYGYTF.

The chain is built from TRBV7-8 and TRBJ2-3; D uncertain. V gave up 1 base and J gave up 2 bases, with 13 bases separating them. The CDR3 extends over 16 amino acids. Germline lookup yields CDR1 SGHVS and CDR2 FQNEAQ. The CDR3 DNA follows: TGTGCCAGCAGCTTAGGCGCTACGTACCTCACAGATACGCAGTATTTT. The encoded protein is CASSLGATYLTDTQYF.

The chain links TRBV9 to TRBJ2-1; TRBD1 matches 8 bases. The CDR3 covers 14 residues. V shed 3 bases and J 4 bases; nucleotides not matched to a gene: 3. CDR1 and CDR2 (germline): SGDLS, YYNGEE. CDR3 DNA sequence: TGTGCCAGCAGCGCGACAGGGGAATACAATGAGCAGTTCTTC. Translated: CASSATGEYNEQFF. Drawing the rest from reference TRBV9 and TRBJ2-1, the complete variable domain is DSGVTQTPKHLITATGQRVTLRCSPRSGDLSVYWYQQSLDQGLQFLIQYYNGEERAKGNILERFSAQQFPDLHSELNLSSLELGDSALYFCASSATGEYNEQFFGPGTRLTVL.